Shown below are 28 T cell receptor beta chains from a single sample sequenced in a study of T cells in Graves' hyperthyroidism and ophthalmopathy. RNA transcripts provided the source from which TCR beta CDR3 regions were amplified. The TCR CDR3 first-round RT-PCR relied on the HTBI primer set. TCRdb reprocessed the multiplex PCR reads via MiXCR and lists one record per CDR3 protein. The data show nearly 750,000 distinct CDR3 sequences, roughly a third seen once. The sequenced sample was blood. These receptors all stem from a middle-aged woman with Graves' hyperthyroidism.

In this sample, this clonotype turned up many times. This chain uses TRBV7-9 with TRBJ2-7; D may be TRBD1 or TRBD2 (5 bases each). This CDR3 is built from 15 residues. Trimming removed 7 bases from V and 2 bases from J, with 18 bases in between. CDR1 is SEHNR, CDR2 FQNEAQ, per germline (reference sequence). CDR3 coding DNA: TGTGCCAGCACCGCGGGCCAGGGACCAACCTACGAGCAGTACTTC. This translates into CASTAGQGPTYEQYF.

The chain links TRBV25-1 to TRBJ1-3, with D unresolved. Germline-derived CDR1 and CDR2 are MGHDK and SYGVNS. This CDR3 spans 15 amino acids. The V end lost 6 bases, the J end lost 1 base, and 13 bases lay between the germline ends. This CDR3 reads CASSPAPKSGNTIYF. The CDR3 region has the DNA TGTGCCAGCAGCCCCGCCCCGAAATCTGGAAACACCATATATTTT.

This chain links TRBV7-2 with TRBJ2-3; 11 bases agree with TRBD2. Germline V lookup: CDR1 SGHTA, CDR2 FQGNSA. V dropped 3 bases and J dropped 7; count of bases not matched to a gene: 6. CDR3 size: 15 residues. As DNA, the CDR3 is TGTGCCAGCAGCTTTAGCGGGGGGGGATCAAATACGCAGTATTTT. Translated, it gives CASSFSGGGSNTQYF.

This clonotype showed up many times. The chain carries TRBV5-1 and TRBJ1-6; no clear D gene. The CDR3 has 13 residues. Germline assignment: CDR1 SGHRS and CDR2 YFSETQ. V was shortened by 2 bases and J by 11 bases, with 11 bases between the two germline ends. The CDR3 bases are TGCGCCAGCAGCTTTTCCCGGAGGACACCCCTCCACTTT. This gives the protein CASSFSRRTPLHF.

This clonotype came up many times. The chain links TRBV5-4 to TRBJ1-2; D remains unclear. V was pared by 2 bases and J by 3 bases, with 8 bases between. CDR3 length: 13 amino acids. Germline V lookup: CDR1 SGHNT, CDR2 YYREEE (reference sequence). The CDR3 region is CASSFMEDYGYTF. CDR3 bases: TGTGCCAGCAGCTTTATGGAGGACTATGGCTACACCTTC.

The sample holds a few counts of this clonotype. The V call is TRBV6-2 or TRBV6-3, the J call TRBJ1-5; D gene ambiguous. The V end lost 2 bases, the J end lost 9 bases, and 8 bases lay between the germline ends. CDR1 and CDR2 from the germline V gene are MNHEY and SVGEGT. The CDR3 covers 12 residues. The chain's CDR3 is CASSYGAGPQHF. The CDR3 nucleotides are TGTGCCAGCAGTTACGGTGCCGGGCCCCAGCATTTT.

Comments on this clonotype: A much larger clone differs by one base, so this may be a read error. The V call is TRBV7-3, the J call TRBJ1-2; 7 bases map to TRBD1. Germline CDR1 SGHTA, CDR2 FQGTGA. The CDR3 contains 16 residues. CDR3 sequence reads: CASSQDLQGRAEGCTF. CDR3 coding DNA: TGCGCCAGCAGCCAAGATCTACAGGGGCGGGCGGAGGGCTGCACCTTC.

This clonotype was counted a few times. V usage is TRBV7-2 and J usage is TRBJ2-7; 9 bases map to TRBD1. V dropped 4 bases and J dropped 2; count of bases not matched to a gene: 6. Germline loops: CDR1 SGHTA, CDR2 FQGNSA. The CDR3 contains 15 residues. CDR3 loop: CASSYLQGAPYEQYF. In nucleotides, the CDR3 is TGTGCCAGCAGCTACTTACAGGGGGCCCCCTACGAGCAGTACTTC.

This chain uses TRBV4-3 with TRBJ2-6; D not certain. The CDR3 length is 15 residues. V was clipped by 1 base and J by 4 bases, with 8 bases between them. The germline gives CDR1 LGHNA, CDR2 YSLEER. The CDR3, as DNA: TGCGCCAGCAGCCAAGGTGCTGGAGGGGCCAACGTCCTGACTTTC. Its protein is CASSQGAGGANVLTF.

This clonotype was found many times. V gene TRBV4-3 combines with J gene TRBJ2-5, with D unclear. Trimming cost V 3 bases and J 2 bases, with 7 bases left between them. Germline CDR1 and CDR2: LGHNA and YSLEER. The CDR3 extends over 13 amino acids. The CDR3 loop reads CASSHSRQETQYF. The CDR3 bases are TGCGCCAGCAGCCATAGTAGACAAGAGACCCAGTACTTC.

The V call is TRBV4-3, the J call TRBJ1-1; D may be TRBD1 (5 bases). This CDR3 has 15 amino acids. In germline, CDR1 is LGHNA, CDR2 YSLEER. Trimming took 0 bases from V and 4 from J, leaving 12 bases between them. CDR3 residues: CASSQDWGDGTEAFF. CDR3 coding DNA: TGCGCCAGCAGCCAAGATTGGGGGGATGGCACTGAAGCTTTCTTT.

This chain uses TRBV15 with TRBJ2-5; either TRBD1 or TRBD2 may fit D (5 bases each). Between the trimmed V and J ends, which lost 9 bases and 4 bases, there was a span of 12 bases. The CDR3 is made up of 12 amino acids. Per the germline V gene, CDR1 is LNHNV and CDR2 is YYDKDF (reference sequence). CDR3 in amino acids: CATIHGGETQYF. The CDR3 nucleotides read TGTGCCACAATCCATGGGGGAGAGACCCAGTACTTC.

The genes are TRBV4-3 and TRBJ2-3; D tentatively reads TRBD1 or TRBD2 (5 bases each). V was shortened by 3 bases and J by 2 bases, with 6 bases between the two germline ends. The CDR3 length is 13 residues. The germline gives CDR1 LGHNA, CDR2 YSLEER. The CDR3 nucleotides are TGCGCCAGCAGCCAGGGGGACACAGATACGCAGTATTTT. It yields the protein CASSQGDTDTQYF.

The V gene is TRBV12-3 or TRBV12-4, the J gene TRBJ1-5; D remains ambiguous. This CDR3 contains 14 residues. The germline V and J ends were trimmed by 4 bases and 4 bases, with 11 bases remaining between them. In DNA, the CDR3 is TGTGCCAGCAGTTACTCTCCGGAGAATCAGCCCCAGCATTTT. Translated, it gives CASSYSPENQPQHF.

As for this clonotype: Germline is not matched at one junction end, which may reflect a read error. The chain links TRBV7-9 to TRBJ1-6; D gene uncertain. The CDR3 runs to 17 residues. Per germline, CDR1 SEHNR and CDR2 FQNEAQ (reference sequence). CDR3 DNA sequence: TGCGCCAGCAGCCAAGAACCAGACACGCTCGAGAATTCACCCCTCCACTTT. Residues: CASSQEPDTLENSPLHF.

CDR3 amino acids: CSAYLGGSSGNTIYF. The CDR3 nucleotides are TGCAGTGCCTACCTGGGGGGCAGCTCTGGAAACACCATATATTTT. The V call is TRBV20-1, the J call TRBJ1-3, with D possibly being TRBD1 (6 bases). Germline V gene lookup returns CDR1 DFQATT and CDR2 SNEGSKA (reference sequence). V shed 6 bases and J shed 0 bases, with 15 bases lying between them. The CDR3 spans 15 residues.

On this clonotype itself: A much larger clone lies one base from this, so it may be a read error. The V and J genes are TRBV7-9 and TRBJ1-5; no clear D gene. CDR1 is SEHNR and CDR2 is FQNEAQ in the germline V gene (reference sequence). This CDR3 is 13 amino acids long. V was clipped by 5 bases and J by 0 bases, with 5 bases between them. CDR3: CASSKDSNQPQHF. The CDR3 coding sequence is TGTGCCAGCAGCAAAGATAGCAATCAGCCCCAGCATTTT.

This clonotype occurred many times. The rearrangement uses TRBV25-1 and TRBJ1-2; no clear D. Germline V CDR1 and CDR2: MGHDK, SYGVNS. The CDR3 sequence is 13 residues long. Trimming left V 4 bases short and J 7 bases short, with 13 bases between. CDR3 bases: TGTGCCAGCAGTGTCGGCCATGATTTTGGCTACACCTTC. Encoded protein: CASSVGHDFGYTF.

This clonotype was detected many times. This chain uses TRBV9 with TRBJ1-6; tentative D call: TRBD1 (5 bases). The CDR3 spans 15 residues. The V end was cut by 4 bases, the J end by 7 bases, with 15 bases between. Germline V gives CDR1 SGDLS, CDR2 YYNGEE. Here the CDR3 reads CASSRKREGNSPLHF. CDR3 nucleotides: TGTGCCAGCAGCCGAAAGCGTGAGGGGAATTCACCCCTCCACTTT.

At least ten counts were recorded for this clonotype. The chain couples TRBV6-5 to TRBJ1-2; maybe TRBD1 (6 bases). Trimming cost V 2 bases and J 7 bases, with 14 bases left between them. Germline loops: CDR1 MNHEY, CDR2 SVGAGI. CDR3 size: 14 residues. The CDR3, as DNA: TGTGCCAGCAGTTACCGGGGGGCGACGGCTGGCTACACCTTC. Translation: CASSYRGATAGYTF.

The J gene is TRBJ1-1, the V gene TRBV4-3; D gene ambiguous. The CDR3 consists of 13 residues. Germline V gene sequence: CDR1 LGHNA, CDR2 YSLEER. Trimming removed 4 bases from V and 8 bases from J, with 14 bases in between. CDR3 amino acids: CASSLGLRAEAFF. The CDR3 region has the DNA TGCGCCAGCAGCCTTGGCCTGCGGGCAGAAGCTTTCTTT.

V and J are TRBV29-1 and TRBJ1-1; 7 bases line up with TRBD1. The CDR3 runs 15 residues. J gave up 3 bases and V 4 bases, and 11 bases lay outside the gene matches. Germline V gene lookup returns CDR1 SQVTM and CDR2 ANQGSEA. The CDR3 reads CSVVDRSYGYTEAFF. CDR3 nucleotide sequence: TGCAGCGTTGTGGACAGGTCCTATGGCTACACTGAAGCTTTCTTT. Full variable domain (remainder filled in from reference TRBV29-1 and TRBJ1-1): SAVISQKPSRDICQRGTSLTIQCQVDSQVTMMFWYRQQPGQSLTLIATANQGSEATYESGFVIDKFPISRPNLTFSTLTVSNMSPEDSSIYLCSVVDRSYGYTEAFFGQGTRLTVV.

This clonotype was picked up many times. The gene calls are TRBV15 and TRBJ1-2, with D hard to call. V was trimmed by 4 bases and J by 3 bases, leaving 21 bases between them. CDR1 LNHNV and CDR2 YYDKDF come from the germline V gene (reference sequence). The CDR3 spans 17 residues. The CDR3 sequence is CATSTIFETFTDYGYTF. CDR3 coding DNA: TGTGCCACCAGCACTATATTCGAGACCTTCACCGACTATGGCTACACCTTC.

This chain connects TRBV5-1 to TRBJ1-1, with D possibly TRBD1 on 6 matching bases. Germline CDR1 reads SGHRS; CDR2 reads YFSETQ. The CDR3 is 11 residues long. V was pared by 5 bases and J by 8 bases, with 10 bases between. The DNA of the CDR3 is TGCGCCAGCAGGCTACAGGGAGAAGCTTTCTTT. Encoded protein: CASRLQGEAFF.

Ten or more counts support this clonotype. This chain connects TRBV9 to TRBJ1-2; D unresolved. This CDR3 spans 14 amino acids. The V gene's germline CDR1 is SGDLS and CDR2 YYNGEE. Trimming stripped 4 bases from V and 1 base from J, with 11 bases between. The DNA of the CDR3 is TGTGCCAGCAGCTCCCGACGGGATAACTATGGCTACACCTTC. The encoded protein is CASSSRRDNYGYTF.

This clonotype has just a few counts. A much bigger clone sits one base away, suggesting this may be a read error. The conserved phenylalanine or tryptophan normally closing the CDR3 is absent here, so this likely arose from a read error. V is TRBV7-2 and J is TRBJ1-2, with 8 bases aligning to TRBD1. The CDR3 has 15 amino acids. V shed 2 bases and J 5 bases; nucleotides not matched to a gene: 7. Germline V gene sequence: CDR1 SGHTA, CDR2 FQGNSA. The CDR3 bases are TGTGCCAGCAGCTTATCCCAGGGGGCACGGTATGGCTACACCCTC. It codes for CASSLSQGARYGYTL.

The genes are TRBV19 and TRBJ1-1; 7 bases line up with TRBD1. The CDR3 is made up of 13 amino acids. V lost 5 bases, J lost 4 bases, and 4 bases stayed unmatched. Germline CDR1 and CDR2: LNHDA and SQIVND (reference sequence). CDR3 region: CASSATGPTEAFF. CDR3 bases: TGTGCCAGTAGTGCGACAGGGCCCACTGAAGCTTTCTTT.

The chain couples TRBV4-3 to TRBJ1-5; D unclear. The V gene lost 0 bases and the J gene lost 2 bases, with 14 bases spanning the gap. Germline loops: CDR1 LGHNA, CDR2 YSLEER. The CDR3 runs 17 residues. The CDR3, as DNA: TGCGCCAGCAGCCAAGAATCTTCCGCGCAAGGCAATCAGCCCCAGCATTTT. This sequence encodes CASSQESSAQGNQPQHF.